The T cell receptor beta chain described here comes from a study of CD8 T cells in ankylosing spondylitis. This clonotype occurred many times. The antigen remains undetermined. Study-level points and caveats: As for the disease-linked clones, they showed a CD8+ phenotype and occurred at relatively low frequencies in peripheral blood. Within matched ankylosing spondylitis synovial fluid, disease-linked clones were reportedly significantly enriched. A motif of fewer than ten highly homologous TCR beta variants was seen as apparently characteristic of ankylosing spondylitis blood.

It was by quantitative 5'-RACE with molecular barcodes that TCR beta libraries were made. MiXCR, applied by TCRdb to the 5' RACE reads, yields one record per CDR3 protein. This table holds hundreds of thousands of distinct CDR3 sequences, roughly 24% found once. The sample consisted of blood, either unsorted or a sorted T cell fraction (not recorded which). This receptor was taken from a male donor with ankylosing spondylitis or in good health (not recorded which).

CDR3 region: CASSFGGNEQFF. DNA for the CDR3: TGTGCCAGCAGTTTTGGTGGGAATGAGCAGTTCTTC. V is TRBV12-3 or TRBV12-4 and J is TRBJ2-1; unclear D gene. The CDR3 covers 12 residues. V was trimmed by 3 bases and J by 7 bases, leaving 7 bases between them.